This T cell receptor (beta chain) comes out of a study of T cell repertoires in cytomegalovirus infection. This CDR3 is built from 15 residues. Germline loops: CDR1 SGHTA, CDR2 FQGNSA. V was clipped by 5 bases and J by 8 bases; unmatched bases: 11. TCRdb reprocessed the reads via MiXCR and lists one record per CDR3 protein. The repertoire holds 200,000 to 300,000 distinct CDR3 sequences, with 9% to 15% as singletons. This clonotype was picked up many times. Sequencing input: PBMCs. V and J are TRBV7-2 and TRBJ1-4, with 7 bases that match TRBD1. This sequence was found in a human donor in good health (CMV status not recorded). Some clones in this sample may be carry-over from other donors' samples. The CDR3 DNA reads TGTGCCAGCAGCATAGAGACAGGGCTGGGAGAAAAACTGTTTTTT. This translates into CASSIETGLGEKLFF. Together with reference TRBV7-2 and TRBJ1-4, the CDR3 gives the full variable domain: GAGVSQSPSNKVTEKGKDVELRCDPISGHTALYWYRQSLGQGLEFLIYFQGNSAPDKSGLPSDRFSAERTGGSVSTLTIQRTQQEDSAVYLCASSIETGLGEKLFFGSGTQLSVL.